The rows below give T cell receptor beta chains drawn from one sample of a study of blood T cell repertoires in COVID-19. Sequenced by immunoSEQ multiplex PCR; TCRdb stores in-frame clones only, minus some. The table records 130,000 to 150,000 clones, around nine tenths of them present only once. Input material: peripheral blood. The origin of the receptors is a human donor in a cohort sampled during active COVID-19. CDR3s include the opening cysteine and the closing phenylalanine or tryptophan. D genes are given only for firm matches. Part of the rows lack a size; the others show once, few, many or a class for expanded clones.

j_gene,len,abundance,d_gene,v_gene,CDR3nt,CDR3aa
TRBJ1-5,16,-,-,TRBV4-1,TGCGCCAGCAGCCAAGATTACGGGGTTCGAAATCAGCCCCAGCATTTT,CASSQDYGVRNQPQHF
TRBJ2-7,15,-,-,TRBV15,TGTGCCACCAGCAGAGCCTTATCCCGCTCCTACGAGCAGTACTTC,CATSRALSRSYEQYF
TRBJ1-2,14,-,-,TRBV6-2/TRBV6-3,TGTGCCAGCAGTTACTCGATACTCCTGTATGGCTACACCTTC,CASSYSILLYGYTF
TRBJ1-3,15,-,-,TRBV7-2,TGTGCCAGCAGCCCACAGGGAAGCTCTGGAAACACCATATATTTT,CASSPQGSSGNTIYF
TRBJ2-1,15,-,-,TRBV13,TGTGCCAGCAGCCTAGACCTAAGCTCCTACAATGAGCAGTTCTTC,CASSLDLSSYNEQFF
TRBJ1-2,15,-,TRBD1,TRBV11-2,TGTGCCAGCGTCCCGGACAGGGCCCTAATCTATGGCTACACCTTC,CASVPDRALIYGYTF
TRBJ1-5,14,-,-,TRBV19,TGTGCCAGTAGTATGAGGTCGACGGGTCAGCCCCAGCATTTT,CASSMRSTGQPQHF
TRBJ2-7,13,few,-,TRBV14,TGTGCCAGCAGTTACTCCGCCCCGGGCGAGCAGTACTTC,CASSYSAPGEQYF
TRBJ1-2,12,-,-,TRBV27,TGTGCCAGCAGTACTCAGACGGGGGGCTACACCTTC,CASSTQTGGYTF
TRBJ2-7,13,-,-,TRBV20-1,TGCAGTGCTAGTAGCGGTAGCTCCTACGAGCAGTACTTC,CSASSGSSYEQYF
TRBJ1-1,13,-,-,TRBV19,TGTGCCAGTAGTATTAGACAGCACACTGAAGCTTTCTTT,CASSIRQHTEAFF
TRBJ1-2,14,-,TRBD1,TRBV7-3,TGTGCCAGCAGCCCGACGGGGACAGGGGGCGGCTACACCTTC,CASSPTGTGGGYTF
TRBJ1-4,15,-,-,TRBV7-2,TGTGCCAGCAGCTTAGTAAGGGCGGCGGGTGAAAAACTGTTTTTT,CASSLVRAAGEKLFF
TRBJ1-5,14,-,TRBD1,TRBV5-4,TGTGCCAGCAGCGCTGACAGGGCGAATCAGCCCCAGCATTTT,CASSADRANQPQHF
TRBJ2-2,16,-,-,TRBV5-6,TGTGCCAGCAGGATATTAACAGGGTGGAACACCGGGGAGCTGTTTTTT,CASRILTGWNTGELFF
TRBJ2-4,17,-,-,TRBV25-1,TGTGCCAGCAGTGAAGGGGACCGGGGACTAGCCAAAAACATTCAGTACTTC,CASSEGDRGLAKNIQYF
TRBJ2-7,15,-,-,TRBV6-1,TGTGCCAGCAGTGACACGCTAGCGTCGTCCTACGAGCAGTACTTC,CASSDTLASSYEQYF
TRBJ2-5,11,-,-,TRBV20-1,TGCAGTGCTCCTGGGGCCAAGCCCCAGTACTTC,CSAPGAKPQYF
TRBJ1-5,14,-,-,TRBV18,TGTGCCAGCTCACCAAGTGGTAGCCGTCAGCCCCAGCATTTT,CASSPSGSRQPQHF
TRBJ2-5,15,-,TRBD1,TRBV11-2,TGTGCCAGCAGCTTAGACCACAGGGGGCGTGAGACCCAGTACTTC,CASSLDHRGRETQYF
TRBJ2-5,14,once,TRBD2,TRBV18,TGTGCCAGCTCACCACTAGCGGGGGTAGAGACCCAGTACTTC,CASSPLAGVETQYF
TRBJ2-3,18,-,TRBD2,TRBV15,TGTGCCACCAGCAGGGGGGCCCTTAGCGGGAGGGTGGGAGATACGCAGTATTTT,CATSRGALSGRVGDTQYF